A selection of T cell receptor beta chains follows, all from one sample in a study of cytomegalovirus exposure and HLA in healthy donors. Sequencing was performed with immunoSEQ multiplex PCR; in TCRdb, only in-frame clones are kept and a portion is missing. The sample includes some 160,000 clones, about 80% of them seen just once. Sequenced sample: PBMCs. Receptors originate from a man aged 35 to 55 in good health and CMV-seronegative. The CDR3 runs from the conserved cysteine through the conserved F or W. D genes are given only for firm matches. Where a row states a size, it is once, few, many or the class of an expanded clone; other rows omit it.

D	V	size	J	CDR3	DNA
NA	TRBV4-1	NA	TRBJ1-1	CASSRSLGGFSTEAFF	TGCGCCAGCAGCCGGTCTTTGGGGGGGTTCAGTACTGAAGCTTTCTTT
NA	TRBV2	few	TRBJ2-3	CASSEKTSTDTQYF	TGTGCCAGCAGTGAAAAGACTAGCACAGATACGCAGTATTTT
TRBD1	TRBV28	NA	TRBJ1-2	CASSLDRGSYTF	TGTGCCAGCAGTCTGGACAGGGGAAGCTACACCTTC
NA	TRBV28	NA	TRBJ1-6	CASSTGRTSYNSPLHF	TGTGCCAGCAGCACAGGGAGAACCTCCTATAATTCACCCCTCCACTTT
TRBD1	TRBV11-3	NA	TRBJ2-1	CASSLHRGQVEQFF	TGTGCCAGCAGCTTACACAGGGGGCAGGTTGAGCAGTTCTTC
TRBD2	TRBV7-3	NA	TRBJ2-1	CASGSSGRANEQFF	TGTGCCAGCGGGTCTAGCGGGAGGGCTAATGAGCAGTTCTTC
TRBD1	TRBV5-1	NA	TRBJ1-5	CASSVDGTGGRQPQHF	TGCGCCAGCAGCGTAGACGGGACAGGGGGCCGACAGCCCCAGCATTTT
NA	TRBV7-6	NA	TRBJ2-2	CASSLGRGWGTGELFF	TGTGCCAGCAGCTTAGGCCGAGGGTGGGGCACCGGGGAGCTGTTTTTT
NA	TRBV5-1	few	TRBJ2-7	CASSSGGPRGNEQYF	TGCGCCAGCAGCTCCGGGGGACCCCGAGGCAACGAGCAGTACTTC
NA	TRBV21-1	NA	TRBJ1-5	CASSKALQGQHVYSNQPQHF	TGTGCCAGCAGCAAAGCGCTTCAGGGACAGCACGTCTATAGCAATCAGCCCCAGCATTTT
NA	TRBV5-6	NA	TRBJ1-4	CASSVGVGTNEKLFF	TGTGCCAGCAGCGTTGGAGTAGGAACTAATGAAAAACTGTTTTTT
NA	TRBV23-1	NA	TRBJ1-1	CASSQSSRLRMNTEAFF	TGCGCCAGCAGTCAATCCTCCCGGTTAAGAATGAACACTGAAGCTTTCTTT
NA	TRBV9	NA	TRBJ2-1	CASSPRGGGTAYNEQFF	TGTGCCAGCAGCCCTCGCGGCGGCGGGACAGCCTACAATGAGCAGTTCTTC
NA	TRBV9	NA	TRBJ2-3	CASSIASSTDTQYF	TGTGCCAGCTCGATAGCGTCTAGCACAGATACGCAGTATTTT
NA	TRBV5-1	NA	TRBJ2-5	CASSPGGGGPQETQYF	TGCGCCAGCAGCCCGGGTGGGGGAGGTCCCCAAGAGACCCAGTACTTC
NA	TRBV28	NA	TRBJ1-2	CASTLPGGGYTF	TGTGCCAGCACTCTGCCGGGGGGTGGCTACACCTTC
NA	TRBV5-4	few	TRBJ2-7	CASSLGIGDEQYF	TGTGCCAGCAGCTTGGGAATAGGGGACGAGCAGTACTTC
NA	TRBV5-1	NA	TRBJ1-2	CASSPDGQPGYGYTF	TGCGCCAGCAGCCCTGACGGACAGCCGGGCTATGGCTACACCTTC
TRBD1	TRBV5-1	NA	TRBJ2-2	CASSDGTAFTGELFF	TGCGCCAGCAGTGATGGGACAGCATTCACCGGGGAGCTGTTTTTT
TRBD1	TRBV5-1	NA	TRBJ1-1	CASSFGQGNTEAFF	TGCGCCAGCAGCTTTGGACAGGGGAACACTGAAGCTTTCTTT
NA	TRBV7-9	NA	TRBJ2-3	CASSSGQGTDTQYF	TGTGCCAGCAGCTCAGGGCAGGGCACAGATACGCAGTATTTT
NA	TRBV28	once	TRBJ2-7	CASSPPHGARSYEQYF	TGTGCCAGCAGTCCACCACATGGGGCGAGGTCCTACGAGCAGTACTTC
TRBD2	TRBV7-9	NA	TRBJ2-7	CASSLLAGGDYEQYF	TGTGCCAGCAGTCTTCTAGCGGGAGGGGACTACGAGCAGTACTTC
NA	TRBV27	NA	TRBJ2-2	CASRTVNTGELFF	TGTGCCAGCAGGACAGTGAACACCGGGGAGCTGTTTTTT
NA	TRBV25-1	few	TRBJ2-3	CATSDYRTDTQYF	TGTGCCACCTCGGACTACCGCACAGATACGCAGTATTTT
TRBD1	TRBV10-2	NA	TRBJ1-5	CASRGQGASQPQHF	TGCGCCAGCAGAGGACAGGGGGCAAGCCAGCCCCAGCATTTT
TRBD1	TRBV9	NA	TRBJ1-3	CASSSGARQGNFGNTIYF	TGTGCCAGCAGCTCCGGAGCTAGACAGGGGAATTTCGGAAACACCATATATTTT
NA	TRBV11-2	few	TRBJ2-3	CASSSIYQLVESTDTQYF	TGTGCCAGCAGCTCCATATACCAACTAGTTGAGAGCACAGATACGCAGTATTTT
NA	TRBV10-3	NA	TRBJ1-1	CATRQTENPNTEAFF	TGTGCCACCCGCCAGACAGAGAATCCGAACACTGAAGCTTTCTTT
NA	TRBV21-1	NA	TRBJ1-1	CASSAIQGARTEAFF	TGTGCCAGCAGCGCAATACAGGGGGCGAGGACTGAAGCTTTCTTT
NA	TRBV7-9	NA	TRBJ2-3	CSSSRGASTSTDTQYF	TGTTCCAGCAGCCGGGGGGCGTCAACTAGCACAGATACGCAGTATTTT
NA	TRBV29-1	NA	TRBJ2-1	CSVRLGAGEQFF	TGCAGCGTCCGGCTGGGTGCGGGTGAGCAGTTCTTC
NA	TRBV18	NA	TRBJ1-3	CASSPRGGSPGNTIYF	TGTGCCAGCTCACCCCGGGGGGGGTCTCCTGGAAACACCATATATTTT
NA	TRBV5-1	once	TRBJ2-3	CASSLVDGNTDTQYF	TGCGCCAGCAGCTTGGTGGACGGGAACACAGATACGCAGTATTTT
TRBD1	TRBV28	NA	TRBJ1-2	CASSSREGQGASDGYTF	TGTGCCAGCAGTTCCCGAGAGGGACAGGGGGCTTCGGATGGCTACACCTTC
NA	TRBV9	NA	TRBJ2-7	CASSFLADTYEQYF	TGTGCCAGCAGCTTTTTAGCGGACACCTACGAGCAGTACTTC
NA	TRBV28	NA	TRBJ1-2	CASSYGSAGPYGYTF	TGTGCCAGCAGTTATGGATCCGCAGGGCCCTATGGCTACACCTTC
NA	TRBV6-5	NA	TRBJ2-1	CASSYLSLPYNEQFF	TGTGCCAGCAGTTACCTGTCTCTACCCTACAATGAGCAGTTCTTC
NA	TRBV9	NA	TRBJ1-1	CASSVGESSAAFF	TGTGCCAGCAGCGTCGGGGAGTCCTCTGCCGCTTTCTTT
TRBD2	TRBV5-4	NA	TRBJ2-5	CASSSPGRASGQETQYF	TGTGCCAGCAGCTCACCCGGCAGAGCTAGCGGACAAGAGACCCAGTACTTC
NA	TRBV4-1	NA	TRBJ1-2	CASSQVGTRNGYTF	TGCGCCAGCAGCCAAGTAGGCACGCGGAATGGCTACACCTTC
NA	TRBV27	NA	TRBJ2-5	CASKETTSYGTQYF	TGTGCCAGCAAGGAAACGACTTCGTATGGGACCCAGTACTTC
NA	TRBV13	NA	TRBJ1-1	CASSPRGGRTEAFF	TGTGCCAGCAGCCCCCGGGGGGGAAGGACTGAAGCTTTCTTT
NA	TRBV7-2	NA	TRBJ2-7	CASSFRVTGEQYF	TGTGCCAGCAGCTTCCGGGTCACGGGAGAGCAGTACTTC
TRBD2	TRBV4-1	NA	TRBJ2-1	CASSSSGDSYNEQFF	TGCGCCAGCAGCAGTAGCGGGGACTCCTACAATGAGCAGTTCTTC
NA	TRBV27	few	TRBJ1-5	CASSLSMGGADQPQHF	TGTGCCAGCAGTTTATCGATGGGCGGGGCTGATCAGCCCCAGCATTTT
TRBD2	TRBV18	NA	TRBJ2-3	CASSPPGAGGPTQYF	TGTGCCAGCTCACCACCGGGAGCGGGAGGTCCTACGCAGTATTTT
TRBD1	TRBV13	NA	TRBJ1-4	CASSVRQGQDEKLFF	TGTGCCAGCAGCGTCCGACAGGGGCAAGATGAAAAACTGTTTTTT
TRBD1	TRBV7-9	NA	TRBJ1-2	CSSGKRDRSYTF	TGTTCCAGCGGAAAAAGGGACAGATCCTACACCTTC
TRBD1	TRBV7-9	NA	TRBJ1-2	CASSLGQGDGYTF	TGTGCCAGCAGCTTAGGACAGGGAGATGGCTACACCTTC
TRBD2	TRBV27	once	TRBJ2-1	CASSLSLAGNEQFF	TGTGCCAGCAGTTTAAGCCTAGCGGGAAATGAGCAGTTCTTC
NA	TRBV6-5	NA	TRBJ1-5	CASSDRTNQPQHF	TGTGCCAGCAGCGACAGGACTAATCAGCCCCAGCATTTT
NA	TRBV27	NA	TRBJ2-5	CASSPGAYQETQYF	TGTGCCAGCAGCCCTGGGGCGTACCAAGAGACCCAGTACTTC
TRBD1	TRBV5-1	NA	TRBJ2-5	CASSYTGGWGETQYF	TGCGCCAGCAGCTATACAGGGGGCTGGGGAGAGACCCAGTACTTC
TRBD2	TRBV9	NA	TRBJ2-2	CASSLTSGASYTGELFF	TGTGCCAGCAGCCTAACTAGCGGGGCCTCCTACACCGGGGAGCTGTTTTTT
NA	TRBV10-3	NA	TRBJ1-1	CAISPGLSNTEAFF	TGTGCCATCAGTCCGGGACTATCGAACACTGAAGCTTTCTTT